A selection of T cell receptor beta chains follows, all from one sample in a study of T cell repertoires in cytomegalovirus infection. Their antigens remain unidentified. One entry per CDR3 protein, called by TCRdb with MiXCR from the reads. The sample holds 110,000 to 150,000 distinct CDR3 sequences, roughly a third seen once. Sequenced here: CD8+ T cells from cultured PBMCs, sampled from culture after CMV antigen stimulation. The origin of the receptors is a human donor in good health (CMV status not recorded). Some clones in this sample may be carry-over from other donors' samples. Both conserved end residues are part of each CDR3. The order of the fields is CDR3 length, D gene, J gene, clone size, V gene, CDR3 DNA, CDR3 protein. D genes are given only for firm matches. Size is omitted from some rows. Given values are once, few, many or a class for expanded clones.

13	NA	TRBJ2-7	few	TRBV6-5	TGTGCCAGCAGTGTACGGGGGAACTACGAGCAGTACTTC	CASSVRGNYEQYF
11	NA	TRBJ2-7	NA	TRBV7-9	TGTGCCAGCAGCCCCCACTACGAGCAGTACTTC	CASSPHYEQYF
14	NA	TRBJ2-5	NA	TRBV4-1	TGCGCCAGCAGCCAAGAGGGGTCGGAAGAGACCCAGTACTTC	CASSQEGSEETQYF
15	NA	TRBJ2-3	NA	TRBV7-2	TGTGCCAGCAGCTTGCTCTTCCACTTCCCAGATACGCAGTATTTT	CASSLLFHFPDTQYF
14	TRBD2	TRBJ2-2	NA	TRBV6-1	TGTGCCAGCAAGGGACTAGCGGGCACCGGGGAGCTGTTTTTT	CASKGLAGTGELFF
12	TRBD1	TRBJ2-7	NA	TRBV7-9	TGTGCCAGCAGCTTCACAGGGGGCGAGCAGTACTTC	CASSFTGGEQYF
16	NA	TRBJ1-5	many	TRBV7-4	TGTGCCAGCAGCTTCGCACCGAGGTTAGGAGATCAGCCCCAGCATTTT	CASSFAPRLGDQPQHF
13	NA	TRBJ2-5	NA	TRBV6-4	TGTGCCAGCAGTGACTCGAAGGGAGAGACCCAGTACTTC	CASSDSKGETQYF
14	NA	TRBJ1-1	few	TRBV4-1	TGCGCCAGCAGCCAAGCCGGGATCGGCACTGAAGCTTTCTTT	CASSQAGIGTEAFF
12	NA	TRBJ1-1	many	TRBV19	TGTGCCAGTAGTATTTCACGCACTGAAGCTTTCTTT	CASSISRTEAFF
12	NA	TRBJ2-1	NA	TRBV12-5	TGTGCTAGTGCCGATGCCGTAGGTACGCAGTTCTTC	CASADAVGTQFF
16	TRBD1	TRBJ1-2	many	TRBV7-2	TGTGCCAGCAGCTTAGCGGCGAGGGGGCGACGTTATGGCTACACCTTC	CASSLAARGRRYGYTF
14	TRBD1	TRBJ1-5	few	TRBV5-5	TGTGCCAGCAGCCCGTGGCAGGGGGATCAGCCCCAGCATTTT	CASSPWQGDQPQHF
13	NA	TRBJ2-5	NA	TRBV27	TGTGCCAGCAGTTTGTGGCAGCAAGAGACCCAGTACTTC	CASSLWQQETQYF
14	NA	TRBJ2-2	NA	TRBV12-5	TGTGCTAGTGGTCTTTCCGGGGCGGACGGGGAGCTGTTTTTT	CASGLSGADGELFF
15	NA	TRBJ2-5	few	TRBV27	TGTGCCAGCAGTTTAGAGCCTTCGGCGGTCGAGACCCAGTACTTC	CASSLEPSAVETQYF
13	NA	TRBJ1-5	NA	TRBV6-5	TGTGCCAGCAGCTATTCCAGCAATCAGCCCCAGCATTTT	CASSYSSNQPQHF
13	NA	TRBJ2-3	few	TRBV11-3	TGTGCCAGCAGCTTAGGACTCCACCTATCGCAGTATTTT	CASSLGLHLSQYF
17	NA	TRBJ2-2	few	TRBV19	TGTGCCAGTAGTACAGATCACAGACGTACGAACACCGGGGAGCTGTTTTTT	CASSTDHRRTNTGELFF
15	NA	TRBJ2-1	NA	TRBV7-4	TGTGCCAGCAGCCCCGGGCGGCTGGCAGGGAATGAGCAGTTCTTC	CASSPGRLAGNEQFF